The clone carrying this T cell receptor (beta chain) was observed at least ten times. This record comes from a study of identifying expanded T cells in peripheral blood. The repertoire was sequenced with immunoSEQ multiplex PCR; TCRdb's copy has only in-frame clones and lacks some. The table records more than 75,000 clones, around nine tenths of them present only once. No infections or other immune events were documented during collection. CDR1 LGHNA and CDR2 YSLEER come from the germline V gene. Trimming at V came to 0 bases and at J to 2 bases, leaving 7 bases not matched to a gene. There are 16 residues in the CDR3.

The receptor comes from a person aged 18 to 75 in good health. The sample comprised blood. The chain recombines TRBV4-3 with TRBJ2-7; the match to TRBD1 covers 7 bases. The CDR3: CASSQEDRQGAYEQYF. CDR3 coding DNA: TGCGCCAGCAGCCAAGAAGATCGACAGGGAGCCTACGAGCAGTACTTC.